This entry is about one TCR beta chain. These data belong to a study of blood T cell repertoires in COVID-19. Losses at the gene ends were 5 bases for V and 5 bases for J; bases not matched to a gene: 9. The CDR3 loop spans 15 amino acids. Germline V gives CDR1 SGHTA, CDR2 FQGTGA. Sequenced by immunoSEQ multiplex PCR; TCRdb stores in-frame clones only, minus some. Of around 160,000 clones in the sample, roughly four fifths were seen once. Sample: peripheral blood. The TCR originated in a human donor in a cohort sampled during active COVID-19. The V call is TRBV7-3, the J call TRBJ2-1; 7 bases are shared with TRBD1. The CDR3 nucleotides are TGTGCCAGCAGCCCCCGACAGGGAAGCAACAATGAGCAGTTCTTC. It specifies CASSPRQGSNNEQFF.